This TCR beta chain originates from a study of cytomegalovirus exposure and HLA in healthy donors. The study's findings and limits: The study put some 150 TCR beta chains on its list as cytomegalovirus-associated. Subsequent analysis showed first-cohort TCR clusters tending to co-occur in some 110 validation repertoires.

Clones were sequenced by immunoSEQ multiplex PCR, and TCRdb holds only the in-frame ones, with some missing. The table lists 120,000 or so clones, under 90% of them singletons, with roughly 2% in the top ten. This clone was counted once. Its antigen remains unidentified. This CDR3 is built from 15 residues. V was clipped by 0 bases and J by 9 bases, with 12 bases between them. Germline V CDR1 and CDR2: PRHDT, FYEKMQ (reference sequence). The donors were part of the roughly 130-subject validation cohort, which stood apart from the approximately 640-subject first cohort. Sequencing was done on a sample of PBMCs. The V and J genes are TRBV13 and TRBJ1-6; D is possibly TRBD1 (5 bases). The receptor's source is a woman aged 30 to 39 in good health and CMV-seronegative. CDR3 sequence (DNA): TGTGCCAGCAGCTTAGGCCAGGGTCAAGGTTCACCCCTCCACTTT. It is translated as CASSLGQGQGSPLHF.